The clone carrying this T cell receptor (beta chain) was counted once. This sample is part of a study of CD8+ T cells in alopecia areata. The sequencing template was cDNA reverse transcribed from extracted RNA. Produced via immunoSEQ multiplex PCR; TCRdb's table is partial and in-frame only. The profile shows hundreds of thousands of clones, about 53% of them singletons. The specimen was CD4+ T cells sorted from blood, collected at week 0. This clonotype originated in a human donor with alopecia areata.

In nucleotides, the CDR3 is TGTGCCTGGGGCCCCCTGGCTCCCACGCGAAGACCTAGCACAGATACGCAGTATTTT. Translating it yields CAWGPLAPTRRPSTDTQYF. This chain connects TRBV30 to TRBJ2-3; no clear D gene. From germline, CDR1 is GTSNPN and CDR2 SVGIG (reference sequence). The CDR3 consists of 19 residues. V lost 5 bases to trimming and J lost 0 bases, with 27 bases between them.